This T cell receptor (beta chain) was identified during a study of blood T cell repertoires in COVID-19. Study as a whole: Nucleic acid was either cDNA or gDNA, and it came from T cells, B-cell-depleted T cells, or PBMCs.

Original handling: Amplifying reference gene primers gave estimates of nucleated cell counts. Here immunoSEQ multiplex PCR was the method, and the copy in TCRdb shows in-frame clones only, minus some. From that table come the V and J calls and clone size; the DNA was used to work out D and trimming. Of 300,000 to 400,000 clones in the sample, almost 85% were seen once. This receptor was identified in a human donor in a cohort sampled during active COVID-19. The source material was peripheral blood.

CDR3 sequence: CASSVQGGEKLFF. The CDR3 DNA sequence: TGTGCCAGCAGCGTACAGGGCGGTGAAAAACTGTTTTTT. The V and J genes are TRBV9 and TRBJ1-4, with a weak D call TRBD1 (5 bases). The CDR3 sequence is 13 residues long. Trimming removed 1 base at V and 7 bases at J, with 8 bases between. Per germline, CDR1 SGDLS and CDR2 YYNGEE.